This TCR beta chain derives from a study of CD8+CD57+ T cells in acquired aplastic anemia. About the study: 3.2 ug was the average amount of DNA from sorted CD4+ and CD8+ cells.

Whole-study results and caveats: Comparison of patients with controls identified about 27 shared CD8+ CDR3 sequences.

TCR beta VDJ and CDR3 profiles were obtained from a genomic DNA template. TCRdb reanalysed the reads using MiXCR and keeps one entry per CDR3 protein. The sample has tens of thousands of distinct CDR3 sequences, 60% to 70% seen once. Concerning this clonotype: Its specificity is unknown.

For sequencing, patients were chosen who had shown expansion of CD8+CD57+ cells by flow cytometry. Sampling of blood occurred while the patients had still received no therapy. This CDR3 has 15 amino acids. Germline CDR1 reads SQVTM; CDR2 reads ANQGSEA. With 0 bases removed from V and 1 base from J, the gap between germline ends came to 12 bases. This clonotype was sampled from a human donor with aplastic anemia. The sequencing input was sorted CD4+, CD8+, or CD8+CD57+ T cells (not recorded which) from PBMCs. The chain uses TRBV29-1 and TRBJ1-2; D remains ambiguous. This CDR3 is CSVEDRQDLNYGYTF. The DNA for the CDR3 is TGCAGCGTTGAAGATCGACAAGACCTTAACTATGGCTACACCTTC.